This TCR beta chain was documented in a study of regulatory dendritic cells for organ transplantation. Study details: LPS was added to dendritic cell cultures on day 6. General observations from the study: Memory T cells were less diverse than naive, with memory CD8+ most oligoclonal. The most alloreactive TCR clonotypes were found in resting memory CD8+ cells.

Note on this clone: Its antigen is not identified.

The trim removed 1 base at V and 4 bases at J, leaving 4 bases unmatched. Germline CDR1 is SGHVS and CDR2 is FQNEAQ. The length of the CDR3 is 16 residues. Libraries were prepared by immunoSEQ multiplex PCR; TCRdb keeps only in-frame clonotypes and omits some of them. The sample holds about 20,000 clones, roughly 80% seen once. Allogeneic regulatory or mature dendritic cells were co-cultured for about 5 days with CFSE-labeled sorted T cells at 1:10. The chain is built from TRBV7-8 and TRBJ2-1; 10 nucleotides line up with TRBD1. Sequenced: memory CD4+ T cells from blood cultured with regulatory dendritic cells. Documented subset: CD45RO+ memory T cells. The origin of this receptor is a human donor in good health. The CDR3 protein is CASSLEGQGWYNEQFF. DNA of the CDR3: TGTGCCAGCAGCTTAGAGGGACAGGGGTGGTACAATGAGCAGTTCTTC. The variable domain in full, with the rest retrieved from reference TRBV7-8 and TRBJ2-1, is GAGVSQSPRYKVAKRGQDVALRCDPISGHVSLFWYQQALGQGPEFLTYFQNEAQLDKSGLPSDRFFAERPEGSVSTLKIQRTQQEDSAVYLCASSLEGQGWYNEQFFGPGTRLTVL.